This T cell receptor (beta chain) was observed in a study of regulatory T cells in long-lasting Graves disease. The CDR3 is 16 residues long. The V and J ends lost 3 bases and 5 bases, in that order; junction bases with no gene match: 7. From germline, CDR1 is MGHRA and CDR2 YSYEKL. Stated time point: newly diagnosed GD, antithyroid drugs for less than 3 months. Extracted PBMC RNA gave rise to the TCR library. The authors diagnosed Graves' disease using American Thyroid Association guidelines. This clonotype appeared a few times. Antigen specificity is unknown. The authors built TCR beta libraries using iRepertoire HTBI primers and Arm-PCR of CDR3 regions. TCRdb re-analysed the multiplex PCR reads in MiXCR, keeping a single row per CDR3 protein. This table has approximately 310,000 distinct CDR3 sequences, under 20% appearing once. General study findings and limits: TRBV28, TRBJ1-2 and TRBJ2-5 were segments that persistent disease favored.

This clonotype was obtained from a female donor with Graves disease. The starting material was peripheral blood mononuclear cells (PBMCs), obtained at new diagnosis, from a patient treated with antithyroid drugs. The J gene is TRBJ2-5, the V gene TRBV4-1, with 12 positions matching TRBD1. CDR3 in DNA: TGCGCCAGCAGCCACCCCGGGACAGGGGGCGCGGAGACCCAGTACTTC. This codes for CASSHPGTGGAETQYF.